This T cell receptor (beta chain) was captured in a study of CD8+ T cells in alopecia areata. The authors extracted RNA and reverse transcribed it into cDNA as the sequencing template. Generated by immunoSEQ multiplex PCR, the TCRdb table keeps only in-frame clones and is missing some. The sample lists 200,000 or so clones; around 62% were seen once. This clone was seen many times. The sample consisted of CD4+ T cells sorted from blood, taken at week 0. This sequence was found in a human donor with alopecia areata.

CDR3 residues: CASSLGWRGAFYEQYF. In DNA form, the CDR3 reads TGTGCCAGCAGCTTAGGGTGGCGGGGGGCATTCTACGAGCAGTACTTC. The chain links TRBV11-2 to TRBJ2-7, with 8 bases lining up with TRBD2. CDR1 and CDR2 from the germline V gene are SGHAT and FQNNGV. The CDR3 loop spans 16 amino acids. The V and J ends lost 1 base and 3 bases, in that order; junction bases with no gene match: 8. The full variable domain, rest sourced from reference TRBV11-2 and TRBJ2-7, is EAGVAQSPRYKIIEKRQSVAFWCNPISGHATLYWYQQILGQGPKLLIQFQNNGVVDDSQLPKDRFSAERLKGVDSTLKIQPAKLEDSAVYLCASSLGWRGAFYEQYFGPGTRLTVT.